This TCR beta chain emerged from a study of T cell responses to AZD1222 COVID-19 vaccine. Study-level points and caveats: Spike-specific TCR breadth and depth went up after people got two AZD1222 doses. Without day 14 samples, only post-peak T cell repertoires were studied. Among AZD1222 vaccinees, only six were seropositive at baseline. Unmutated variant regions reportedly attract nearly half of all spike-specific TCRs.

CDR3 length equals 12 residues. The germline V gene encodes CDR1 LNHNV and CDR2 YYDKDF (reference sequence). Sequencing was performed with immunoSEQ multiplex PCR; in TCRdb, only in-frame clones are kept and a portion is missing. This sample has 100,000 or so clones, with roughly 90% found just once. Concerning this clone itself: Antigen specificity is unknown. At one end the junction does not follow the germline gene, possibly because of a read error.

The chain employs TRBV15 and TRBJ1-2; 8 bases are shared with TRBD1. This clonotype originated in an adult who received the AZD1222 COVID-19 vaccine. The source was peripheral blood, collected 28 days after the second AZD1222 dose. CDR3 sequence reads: CATSRDRGTGDF. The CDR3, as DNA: TGTGCCACCAGCAGAGATAGAGGGACAGGTGACTTC.